Following are 19 T cell receptor beta chains from one sample sequenced in a study of blood T cell repertoires in COVID-19. Clones were sequenced by immunoSEQ multiplex PCR, and TCRdb holds only the in-frame ones, with some missing. Among 130,000 to 150,000 clones listed, less than 90% were seen once. The sample was peripheral blood. The receptors come from a human donor in a cohort sampled during active COVID-19.

This sequence joins TRBV7-2 and TRBJ2-2, with D possibly being TRBD2 (6 bases). The germline V and J ends were trimmed by 7 bases and 7 bases, with 19 bases remaining between them. The CDR3 is 15 residues long. The germline gives CDR1 SGHTA, CDR2 FQGNSA. The CDR3 DNA follows: TGTGCCAGCACCCCAGGGACTCCCAAGGGCGGGGAGCTGTTTTTT. This codes for CASTPGTPKGGELFF.

The V call is TRBV6-5, the J call TRBJ2-7, with D possibly TRBD1 on 6 matching bases. V shed 6 bases and J shed 0 bases, with 15 bases lying between them. From germline, CDR1 is MNHEY and CDR2 SVGAGI. The CDR3 has 15 amino acids. The CDR3 loop reads CASRNNRDNSYEQYF. For the CDR3, the DNA is TGTGCCAGCAGAAACAACCGGGACAACTCCTACGAGCAGTACTTC.

The chain has TRBV5-5 and TRBJ1-4, with D possibly being TRBD1 (6 bases). CDR3 size: 15 residues. Germline V gives CDR1 SGHKS, CDR2 YYEKEE (reference sequence). V was shortened by 4 bases and J by 10 bases, with 20 bases between the two germline ends. The CDR3, as DNA: TGTGCCAGCAGCCCGGGGGGCCAGGGGAATTCAAAACTGTTTTTT. Its translation is CASSPGGQGNSKLFF.

This chain links TRBV6-5 with TRBJ2-1; D gene ambiguous. Germline CDR1 and CDR2: MNHEY and SVGAGI. V shed 6 bases and J shed 3 bases, with 15 bases lying between them. The CDR3 has 15 residues. The CDR3 sequence is CASSGDSAYYNEQFF. CDR3 nucleotides: TGTGCCAGCAGCGGCGACTCCGCATACTACAATGAGCAGTTCTTC.

The gene calls are TRBV7-2 and TRBJ2-7; D possibly corresponds to TRBD1 (5 bases). V was clipped by 2 bases and J by 7 bases, with 15 bases between them. In germline, CDR1 is SGHTA, CDR2 FQGNSA. This CDR3 has 14 residues. Written as DNA, the CDR3 is TGTGCCAGCAGCTTATACCAGGGCTGGGGTGAGCAGTACTTC. This encodes CASSLYQGWGEQYF. The complete variable domain, with remaining parts taken from reference TRBV7-2 and TRBJ2-7, reads GAGVSQSPSNKVTEKGKDVELRCDPISGHTALYWYRQSLGQGLEFLIYFQGNSAPDKSGLPSDRFSAERTGGSVSTLTIQRTQQEDSAVYLCASSLYQGWGEQYFGPGTRLTVT.

The chain combines TRBV19 with TRBJ1-1; D unclear. CDR3 length equals 15 residues. Germline-derived CDR1 and CDR2 are LNHDA and SQIVND (reference sequence). Trimming left V 1 base short and J 1 base short, with 10 bases between. CDR3 protein: CASSIGVVANTEAFF. Here the CDR3 DNA reads TGTGCCAGTAGTATAGGGGTGGTAGCGAACACTGAAGCTTTCTTT.

The chain joins TRBV7-2 to TRBJ1-5; the D is unclear. Germline V CDR1 and CDR2: SGHTA, FQGNSA. CDR3 length: 15 residues. V was cut by 2 bases and J by 2 bases, with 10 bases left in between. The CDR3 protein is CASSLTVGGNQPQHF. CDR3 coding DNA: TGTGCCAGCAGCTTAACGGTCGGGGGCAATCAGCCCCAGCATTTT.

This chain joins TRBV12-5 and TRBJ2-7; D ambiguous. CDR1 is LGHNT and CDR2 is FRNRAP in the germline V gene. Trimming removed 1 base from V and 2 bases from J, with 3 bases in between. The CDR3 sequence is 12 residues long. The CDR3 here is CASGLDTYEQYF. The CDR3 DNA sequence: TGTGCTAGTGGTTTGGATACCTACGAGCAGTACTTC.

This clone has just a few counts. The CDR3 nucleotides read TGTGCCAGCAGTTTCGGGGACGAGCAGTACTTC. Protein product: CASSFGDEQYF. The chain uses TRBV27 and TRBJ2-7, with D perhaps TRBD2 (5 bases). Germline V CDR1 and CDR2: MNHEY, SMNVEV (reference sequence). The CDR3 extends over 11 amino acids. The V end was cut by 3 bases, the J end by 5 bases, with 5 bases between.

CDR3 sequence (DNA): TGTGCCAGCAGCTTAACAGTGGAGGCTGAAGCTTTCTTT. Amino acid sequence: CASSLTVEAEAFF. V and J are TRBV7-3 and TRBJ1-1; D not certain. Germline assignment: CDR1 SGHTA and CDR2 FQGTGA. Trimming left V 0 bases short and J 6 bases short, with 8 bases between. The CDR3 is 13 amino acids.

The V call is TRBV6-2 or TRBV6-3, the J call TRBJ1-2, with D unclear. Germline V CDR1 and CDR2: MNHEY, SVGEGT. The CDR3 is 13 amino acids. The ends were cut back, 4 bases at V and 4 bases at J, with 10 bases in the middle. CDR3 sequence: CASSSREAYGYTF. In DNA, the CDR3 is TGTGCCAGCAGTTCTCGGGAGGCCTATGGCTACACCTTC.

This chain uses TRBV6-6 with TRBJ1-5; 9 bases agree with TRBD1. J was trimmed by 5 bases and V by 2 bases; bases with no gene match: 1. Germline V gene data show CDR1 as MNHNY and CDR2 as SVGAGI (reference sequence). CDR3 length: 14 amino acids. The CDR3 reads CASSYGTGHQPQHF. Written as DNA, the CDR3 is TGTGCCAGCAGTTACGGGACAGGGCATCAGCCCCAGCATTTT.

The chain is built from TRBV5-1 and TRBJ2-5, with 8 bases that match TRBD2. The CDR3 totals 14 residues. The ends lost 4 bases at V and 4 bases at J; junction bases unmatched: 6. The germline V gene has CDR1 SGHRS and CDR2 YFSETQ. The CDR3 bases are TGCGCCAGCAGCGCCCGGAGCGGGGGAGAGACCCAGTACTTC. Translation gives CASSARSGGETQYF. The full variable domain, with the rest looked up from reference TRBV5-1 and TRBJ2-5, is KAGVTQTPRYLIKTRGQQVTLSCSPISGHRSVSWYQQTPGQGLQFLFEYFSETQRNKGNFPGRFSGRQFSNSRSEMNVSTLELGDSALYLCASSARSGGETQYFGPGTRLLVL.

The V gene is TRBV28, the J gene TRBJ1-5; TRBD1 matches 7 bases. V shed 6 bases and J 3 bases; nucleotides not matched to a gene: 11. The CDR3 consists of 16 residues. Germline CDR1 MDHEN, CDR2 SYDVKM. CDR3 sequence reads: CASSRLGTELNQPQHF. The CDR3 DNA reads TGTGCCAGCAGCCGACTAGGGACAGAACTCAATCAGCCCCAGCATTTT.

The V and J genes are TRBV7-3 and TRBJ2-5; D may be TRBD1 (5 bases). The CDR3 runs to 15 residues. V dropped 0 bases and J dropped 2 bases, with 10 bases sitting between them. Per the germline V gene, CDR1 is SGHTA and CDR2 is FQGTGA. The CDR3: CASSLTGERQETQYF. DNA of the CDR3: TGTGCCAGCAGCTTAACAGGGGAAAGGCAAGAGACCCAGTACTTC.

This clone was recorded a few times. The rearrangement joins TRBV7-2 to TRBJ2-1; D is perhaps TRBD1 (5 bases). Germline-derived CDR1 and CDR2 are SGHTA and FQGNSA. V lost 1 base to trimming and J lost 8 bases, with 9 bases between them. This CDR3 region has 13 residues. The CDR3 DNA follows: TGTGCCAGCAGCTTAGTTCAGGGCTATGAGCAGTTCTTC. This sequence encodes CASSLVQGYEQFF.

The J gene is TRBJ2-2, the V gene TRBV7-3, with 10 bases that match TRBD1. The CDR3 contains 17 residues. CDR1 is SGHTA and CDR2 is FQGTGA in the germline V gene. V lost 1 base, J lost 4 bases, and 6 bases stayed unmatched. The CDR3 nucleotides read TGTGCCAGCAGCTTAATCCTAGGACAGGGGGGCACCGGGGAGCTGTTTTTT. It encodes CASSLILGQGGTGELFF.

V and J are TRBV11-2 and TRBJ2-7, with TRBD1 matching 9 bases. The V and J ends lost 0 bases and 1 base, in that order; junction bases with no gene match: 7. Germline V gives CDR1 SGHAT, CDR2 FQNNGV. The CDR3 is 17 amino acids. CDR3 coding DNA: TGTGCCAGCAGCTTAGACCCTTGGGACAGGGATTCCTACGAGCAGTACTTC. Protein: CASSLDPWDRDSYEQYF.

This clone is a singleton in its sample. V is TRBV5-6 and J is TRBJ1-2; 9 positions agree with TRBD1. Germline CDR1 reads SGHDT; CDR2 reads YYEEEE. The V gene end was trimmed by 4 bases and the J gene end by 4 bases; junction bases not matched to a gene: 11. This CDR3 is 16 amino acids long. The CDR3 DNA reads TGTGCCAGCAGCAGGGGACAGGGCAACTTCGTCTATGGCTACACCTTC. Amino acid sequence: CASSRGQGNFVYGYTF.